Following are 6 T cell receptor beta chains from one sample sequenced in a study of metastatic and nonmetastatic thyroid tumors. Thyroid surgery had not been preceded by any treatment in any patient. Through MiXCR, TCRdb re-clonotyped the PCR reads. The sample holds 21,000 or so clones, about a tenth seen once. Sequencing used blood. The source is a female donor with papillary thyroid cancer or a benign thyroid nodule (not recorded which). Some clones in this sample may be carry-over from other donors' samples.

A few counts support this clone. The CDR3 here is CASTGKGPYGYTF. As DNA, the CDR3 is TGTGCCAGTACCGGAAAGGGACCCTATGGCTACACCTTC. The chain has TRBV19 and TRBJ1-2, with D tentatively TRBD1 (5 bases). Germline V gene data show CDR1 as LNHDA and CDR2 as SQIVND (reference sequence). This CDR3 is 13 amino acids long. With 7 bases removed from V and 4 bases from J, the gap between germline ends came to 13 bases.

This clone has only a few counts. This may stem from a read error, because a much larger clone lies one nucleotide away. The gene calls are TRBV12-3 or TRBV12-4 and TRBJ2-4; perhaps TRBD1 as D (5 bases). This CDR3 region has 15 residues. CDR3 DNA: TGTGCCATCAGTCAGACAGTGGGGACCAAAAACATTCAGTACTTC. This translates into CAISQTVGTKNIQYF.

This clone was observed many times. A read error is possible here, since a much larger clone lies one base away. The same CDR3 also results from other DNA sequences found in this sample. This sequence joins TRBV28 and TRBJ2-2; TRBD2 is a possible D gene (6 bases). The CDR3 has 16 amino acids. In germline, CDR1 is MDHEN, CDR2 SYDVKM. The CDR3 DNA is TGTGCCAGCAGTTTGCGTCCGGGACTCAACGCCGGGGAGCCGTTTTTT. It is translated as CASSLRPGLNAGEPFF.

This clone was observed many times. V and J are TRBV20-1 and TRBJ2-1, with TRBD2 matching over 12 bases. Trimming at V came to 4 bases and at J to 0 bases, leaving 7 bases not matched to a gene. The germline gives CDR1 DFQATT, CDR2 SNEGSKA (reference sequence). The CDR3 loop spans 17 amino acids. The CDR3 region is CSAKTSGRKSSYNEQFF. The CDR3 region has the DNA TGCAGTGCTAAGACTAGCGGGAGAAAGAGCTCCTACAATGAGCAGTTCTTC.

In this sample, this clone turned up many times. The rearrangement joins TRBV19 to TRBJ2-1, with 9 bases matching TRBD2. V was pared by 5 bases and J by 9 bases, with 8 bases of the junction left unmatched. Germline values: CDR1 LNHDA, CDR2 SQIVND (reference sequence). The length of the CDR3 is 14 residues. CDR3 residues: CASSAGLAGTEQFF. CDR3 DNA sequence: TGTGCCAGTAGTGCGGGACTAGCTGGAACTGAGCAGTTCTTC. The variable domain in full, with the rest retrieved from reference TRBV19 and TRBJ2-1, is DGGITQSPKYLFRKEGQNVTLSCEQNLNHDAMYWYRQDPGQGLRLIYYSQIVNDFQKGDIAEGYSVSREKKESFPLTVTSAQKNPTAFYLCASSAGLAGTEQFFGPGTRLTVL.

CDR3 amino acids: CASSILGQGISGANVLTF. CDR3 DNA: TGTGCCAGTAGTATACTTGGGCAGGGGATCTCTGGGGCCAACGTCCTGACTTTC. V usage is TRBV19 and J usage is TRBJ2-6; D might be TRBD1 (6 bases). CDR1 and CDR2 from the germline V gene are LNHDA and SQIVND (reference sequence). The CDR3 extends over 18 amino acids. Trimming left V 2 bases short and J 0 bases short, with 14 bases between.